Listed below are T cell receptor beta chains from one sample, sequenced in a study of T cells in Graves' hyperthyroidism and ophthalmopathy. TCRdb itself ran the multiplex PCR reads through MiXCR, one entry per CDR3 protein. The data contain 490,000 or so distinct CDR3 sequences, over 35% of them seen just once; the ten biggest clones take up approximately 44%. Sequenced: peripheral blood or thyroid tissue (not recorded which). The receptors come from an adult woman with Graves' disease, either hyperthyroidism or ophthalmopathy (not recorded which). CDR3s include the opening cysteine and the closing phenylalanine or tryptophan. D genes are given only for firm matches. For some rows the clone size is stated as once, few or many, or as a class when expanded; others skip it.

j_gene,abundance,v_gene,d_gene,CDR3aa,CDR3nt
TRBJ1-6,many,TRBV7-2,TRBD1,CASRNRGSDSPLHF,TGTGCCAGCAGGAACAGGGGCTCTGACTCACCCCTCCACTTT
TRBJ1-1,many,TRBV25-1,.,CASSASGAPTEAFF,TGTGCCAGCAGTGCATCTGGGGCACCCACTGAAGCTTTCTTT
TRBJ2-2,once,TRBV6-6,.,CASSGAGASTGELFF,TGTGCCAGCTCGGGGGCGGGGGCGAGCACCGGGGAGCTGTTTTTT
TRBJ2-7,many,TRBV7-9,.,CASSPVGGRQQYF,TGTGCCAGCAGCCCAGTGGGCGGAAGACAGCAGTACTTC
TRBJ2-7,.,TRBV11-2,TRBD1,CASSSSTGKQYF,TGTGCCAGCAGTTCCTCGACAGGGAAGCAGTACTTC
TRBJ2-5,.,TRBV18,.,CASSDGGETQYF,TGTGCCAGCTCGGACGGAGGAGAGACCCAGTACTTC
TRBJ1-6,.,TRBV9,TRBD1,CATTLAGGRGYNSPLHF,TGTGCCACAACTCTAGCGGGAGGCAGGGGGTATAATTCACCCCTCCACTTT
TRBJ1-2,few,TRBV18,.,CASSPQGSAEGYTF,TGTGCCAGCTCACCACAGGGGTCCGCGGAAGGCTACACCTTC
TRBJ1-4,many,TRBV12-3/TRBV12-4,.,CASSLAEDAELFF,TGTGCCAGCAGTTTAGCGGAGGACGCGGAACTGTTTTTT
TRBJ2-7,.,TRBV7-9,.,CASSQGIGSYEQYF,TGCGCCAGCAGCCAAGGGATCGGGAGCTACGAGCAGTACTTC
TRBJ1-1,many,TRBV5-1,.,CASSLGGGTTEAFF,TGCGCCAGCAGCTTGGGAGGTGGTACAACTGAAGCTTTCTTT
TRBJ1-5,.,TRBV15,TRBD1,CATSRQSPPGQGFSVDQPQHF,TGTGCCACCAGCAGACAATCCCCACCGGGACAGGGTTTTTCGGTGGATCAGCCCCAGCATTTT
TRBJ2-2,.,TRBV24-1,.,CATEESNTGELFF,TGTGCCACCGAGGAGTCTAACACCGGGGAGCTGTTTTTT
TRBJ2-2,.,TRBV29-1,TRBD2,CSVGLADTGELFF,TGCAGCGTCGGACTAGCGGACACCGGGGAGCTGTTTTTT
TRBJ1-1,many,TRBV2,.,CASGTRTDTEAFF,TGTGCCAGCGGAACTAGGACGGACACTGAAGCTTTCTTT
TRBJ1-2,many,TRBV6-5,.,CASTPHGTGYGYTF,TGTGCCAGCACTCCACATGGCACGGGCTATGGCTACACCTTC
TRBJ1-5,few,TRBV2,.,CASNGDNQPQHF,TGTGCCAGCAACGGGGACAATCAGCCCCAGCATTTT
TRBJ2-7,.,TRBV5-5,TRBD1,CASSTGQGSVEQYF,TGTGCCAGCAGCACAGGACAGGGATCAGTAGAGCAGTACTTC
TRBJ1-1,.,TRBV27,.,CASSFGGGSDMNTEAFF,TGTGCCAGCAGTTTCGGGGGAGGTTCAGACATGAACACTGAAGCTTTCTTT
TRBJ2-2,.,TRBV10-2,.,CASRTGLHPDAGELFF,TGCGCCAGCAGAACCGGGCTTCACCCTGACGCCGGGGAGCTGTTTTTT
TRBJ2-5,few,TRBV7-7,TRBD2,CASSLRAGEQETQYF,TGTGCCAGCAGCTTACGAGCGGGGGAGCAAGAGACCCAGTACTTC
TRBJ1-4,few,TRBV9,.,CASSPSSGIGEKLFF,TGTGCCAGCAGCCCCTCTAGCGGAATTGGTGAAAAACTGTTTTTT
TRBJ2-2,many,TRBV7-9,.,CASSLDPINTGELFF,TGTGCCAGCAGCTTAGACCCGATTAACACCGGGGAGCTGTTTTTT
TRBJ2-5,.,TRBV7-7,.,CASSLARVHQETQYF,TGTGCTAGCAGCTTAGCGAGAGTTCACCAAGAGACCCAGTACTTC
TRBJ1-2,.,TRBV2,TRBD1,CASSLRTGWRSYTF,TGTGCCAGCAGCTTGCGGACAGGTTGGCGGAGCTACACCTTC
TRBJ2-2,many,TRBV7-7,TRBD2,CASSKREGRNGELFF,TGTGCTAGCAGCAAGCGGGAGGGCCGGAACGGGGAGCTGTTTTTT
TRBJ1-4,.,TRBV6-1,.,CASRQRSTTNEKLFF,TGTGCCAGCAGACAGAGGAGTACAACTAATGAAAAACTGTTTTTT
TRBJ2-6,many,TRBV7-2,.,CASSPNGANVLTF,TGTGCCAGCAGCCCGAATGGGGCCAACGTCCTGACTTTC
TRBJ2-5,few,TRBV13,TRBD1,CASSFSTGGRETQYF,TGTGCCAGCAGCTTCTCGACAGGGGGCCGGGAGACCCAGTACTTC
TRBJ1-1,.,TRBV7-2,TRBD1,CASSFQTGLNTEAFF,TGTGCCAGCAGCTTCCAGACAGGGTTGAACACTGAAGCTTTCTTT
TRBJ2-5,few,TRBV11-2,.,CASSLAGGPQETQYF,TGTGCCAGCAGCTTAGCCGGGGGGCCGCAAGAGACCCAGTACTTC
TRBJ1-2,few,TRBV28,.,CASSLGAVYGYTF,TGTGCCAGCAGTTTAGGGGCAGTGTATGGCTACACCTTC
TRBJ1-1,.,TRBV2,.,CASSLRREVNTEAFF,TGTGCCAGCAGTTTACGCAGGGAAGTAAACACTGAAGCTTTCTTT
TRBJ2-7,.,TRBV29-1,TRBD2,CSVEVMGLAEYEQYF,TGCAGCGTTGAAGTTATGGGACTAGCGGAATACGAGCAGTACTTC
TRBJ2-7,many,TRBV7-8,TRBD1,CASSLARTGVYEQYF,TGTGCCAGCAGCTTAGCGCGGACAGGGGTCTACGAGCAGTACTTC
TRBJ1-5,.,TRBV10-2,.,CASKELGRDQPQHF,TGCGCCAGCAAGGAATTAGGTAGGGACCAGCCCCAGCATTTT
TRBJ2-2,.,TRBV7-6,.,CACRNSPNTGELFF,TGTGCCTGTAGGAACTCCCCTAACACCGGGGAGCTGTTTTTT
TRBJ2-7,few,TRBV27,.,CASSLLGGEQYF,TGTGCCAGCAGTTTATTGGGGGGCGAGCAGTACTTC
TRBJ1-5,few,TRBV28,TRBD1,CASTPGQGTQPQHF,TGTGCCAGCACTCCGGGACAGGGAACTCAGCCCCAGCATTTT
TRBJ1-3,.,TRBV28,.,CASSLFALREGNTIYF,TGTGCCAGCAGTCTCTTTGCCCTAAGGGAGGGAAACACCATATATTTT
TRBJ1-1,many,TRBV7-9,.,CASSLAPTEAFF,TGTGCCAGCAGCTTAGCGCCCACTGAAGCTTTCTTT
TRBJ1-5,many,TRBV12-3/TRBV12-4,TRBD1,CASSLEGATQPQHF,TGTGCCAGCAGTCTAGAGGGGGCGACTCAGCCCCAGCATTTT
TRBJ2-7,many,TRBV10-3,.,CAISESGRRSIYEQYF,TGTGCCATCAGTGAGTCGGGACGGAGATCGATCTACGAGCAGTACTTC
TRBJ1-1,.,TRBV7-2,.,CASSSTGLGNTEAFF,TGTGCCAGCAGCTCGACGGGGCTTGGAAACACTGAAGCTTTCTTT
TRBJ1-1,few,TRBV10-2,.,CASKNRAWHEAFF,TGCGCCAGCAAAAACAGAGCTTGGCATGAAGCTTTCTTT
TRBJ1-4,.,TRBV5-1,.,CASSFKGTNEKLFF,TGCGCCAGCAGCTTTAAGGGGACGAATGAAAAACTGTTTTTT
TRBJ1-2,many,TRBV19,TRBD1,CASSLRTGNRGYGYTF,TGTGCCAGTAGTCTTCGGACAGGGAACAGAGGGTATGGCTACACCTTC
TRBJ1-5,many,TRBV19,TRBD1,CASSSTGRQPQHF,TGTGCCAGTAGTTCGACAGGGCGGCAGCCCCAGCATTTT